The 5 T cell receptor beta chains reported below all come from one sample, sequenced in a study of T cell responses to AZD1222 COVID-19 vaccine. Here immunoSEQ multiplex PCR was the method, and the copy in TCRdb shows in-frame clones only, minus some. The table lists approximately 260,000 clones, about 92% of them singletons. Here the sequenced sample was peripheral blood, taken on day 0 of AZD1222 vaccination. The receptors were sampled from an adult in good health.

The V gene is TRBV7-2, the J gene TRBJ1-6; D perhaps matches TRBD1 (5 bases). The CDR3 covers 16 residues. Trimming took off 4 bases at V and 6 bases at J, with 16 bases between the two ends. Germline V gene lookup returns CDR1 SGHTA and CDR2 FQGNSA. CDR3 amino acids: CASSSPGQTTNSPLHF. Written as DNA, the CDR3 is TGTGCCAGCAGCTCCCCAGGGCAGACCACTAATTCACCCCTCCACTTT.

CDR3 sequence reads: CASSLETSGRAGEQYF. In DNA, the CDR3 is TGCGCCAGCAGCCTTGAGACAAGTGGGAGGGCCGGGGAGCAGTACTTC. The chain joins TRBV4-1 to TRBJ2-7, with 7 bases identical to TRBD2. The trim removed 4 bases at V and 7 bases at J, leaving 16 bases unmatched. This CDR3 is 16 amino acids long. The germline V gene has CDR1 MGHRA and CDR2 YSYEKL.

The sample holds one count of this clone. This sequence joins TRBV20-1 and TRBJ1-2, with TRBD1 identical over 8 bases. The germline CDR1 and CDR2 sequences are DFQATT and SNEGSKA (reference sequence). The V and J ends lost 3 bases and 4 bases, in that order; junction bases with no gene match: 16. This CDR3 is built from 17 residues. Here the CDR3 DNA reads TGCAGTGCTAGTTTACTTTCGGGACAGGCTTTTGCCTATGGCTACACCTTC. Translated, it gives CSASLLSGQAFAYGYTF.

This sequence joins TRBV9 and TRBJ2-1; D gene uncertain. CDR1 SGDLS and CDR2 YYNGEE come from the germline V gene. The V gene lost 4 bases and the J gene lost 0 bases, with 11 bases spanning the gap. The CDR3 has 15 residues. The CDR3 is CASSLAQSSYNEQFF. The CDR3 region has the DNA TGTGCCAGCAGCCTCGCCCAGAGCTCCTACAATGAGCAGTTCTTC.

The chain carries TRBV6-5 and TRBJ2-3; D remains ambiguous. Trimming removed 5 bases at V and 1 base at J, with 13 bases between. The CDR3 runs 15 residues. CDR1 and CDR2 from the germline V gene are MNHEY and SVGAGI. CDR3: CASSPRATGTDTQYF. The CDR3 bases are TGTGCCAGCAGTCCCAGAGCGACTGGCACAGATACGCAGTATTTT.